One T cell receptor (beta chain) is described in this entry. What it binds is unknown. The data derive from a study of vaccination effects on CD4 cells after COVID-19. Looking at the study overall: The second dose preceded post-vaccine samples by a median of 72 days.

Study-wide results and caveats: Just 1 of 255 vaccine-induced clones in healthy recipients was cross-reactive.

Repertoires were generated with immunoSEQ multiplex PCR, while TCRdb's copy carries only in-frame clones and drops some. This table has approximately 31,000 clones, approximately 76% appearing once. CD4+ T cells specific for antigen were expanded with viral peptide pools by the ViraFEST assay before sequencing. The authors isolated CD4+ T cells after around nine days of culture. Participants were given two doses of BNT162b2 or mRNA-1273 vaccine. Trimming removed 3 bases from V and 2 bases from J, with 13 bases in between. CDR3 length equals 15 residues. Germline lookup yields CDR1 ENHRY and CDR2 SYGVKD.

The TCR originated in a human donor who received a COVID-19 vaccine. The rearrangement joins TRBV10-3 to TRBJ1-2, with D possibly matching TRBD1 (6 bases). The sample here was CD4+ T cells from PBMCs cultured with HCoV-229E spike peptides, taken after COVID-19 vaccination. CDR3 sequence: CAISDLRQANYGYTF. The CDR3 DNA is TGTGCCATCAGTGACTTAAGACAGGCGAACTATGGCTACACCTTC.